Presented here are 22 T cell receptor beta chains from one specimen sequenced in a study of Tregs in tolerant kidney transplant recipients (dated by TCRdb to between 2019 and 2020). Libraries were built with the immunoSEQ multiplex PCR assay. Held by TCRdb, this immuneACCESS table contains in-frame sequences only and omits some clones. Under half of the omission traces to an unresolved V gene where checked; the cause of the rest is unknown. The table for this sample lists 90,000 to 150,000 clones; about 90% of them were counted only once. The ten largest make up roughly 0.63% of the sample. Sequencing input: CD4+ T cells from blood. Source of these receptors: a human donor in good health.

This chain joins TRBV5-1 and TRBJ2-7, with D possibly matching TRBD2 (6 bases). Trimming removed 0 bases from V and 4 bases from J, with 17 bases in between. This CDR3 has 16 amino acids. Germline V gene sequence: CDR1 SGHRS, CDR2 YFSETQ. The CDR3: CASSLGAGDSGYEQYF. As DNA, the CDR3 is TGCGCCAGCAGCTTGGGCGCTGGTGATAGCGGATACGAGCAGTACTTC.

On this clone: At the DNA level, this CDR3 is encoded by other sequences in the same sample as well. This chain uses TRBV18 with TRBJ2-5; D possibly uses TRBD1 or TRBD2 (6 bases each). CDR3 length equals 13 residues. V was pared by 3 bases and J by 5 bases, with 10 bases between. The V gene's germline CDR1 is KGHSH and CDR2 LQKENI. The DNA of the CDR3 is TGTGCCAGCTCACCCGGGGGCGGGGAGACCCAGTACTTC. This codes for CASSPGGGETQYF.

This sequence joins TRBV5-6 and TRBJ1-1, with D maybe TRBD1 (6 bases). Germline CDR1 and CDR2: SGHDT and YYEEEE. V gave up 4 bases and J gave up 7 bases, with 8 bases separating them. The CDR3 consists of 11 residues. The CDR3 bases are TGTGCCAGCAGCCGGACAGTTGAAGCTTTCTTT. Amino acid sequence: CASSRTVEAFF.

For the CDR3, the DNA is TGTGCCAGCAGCTTACGGGCTAGCGGGAACTACGAGCAGTACTTC. This sequence encodes CASSLRASGNYEQYF. V is TRBV11-3 and J is TRBJ2-7; TRBD2 agrees at 9 bases. The CDR3 consists of 15 residues. Germline V gene sequence: CDR1 SGHNT, CDR2 YENEEA. V lost 2 bases, J lost 3 bases, and 5 bases stayed unmatched.

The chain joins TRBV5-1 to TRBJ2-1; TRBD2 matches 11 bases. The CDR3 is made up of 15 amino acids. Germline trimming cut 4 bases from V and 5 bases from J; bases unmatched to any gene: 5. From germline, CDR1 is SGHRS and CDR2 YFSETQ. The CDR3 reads CASSPTSGGHNEQFF. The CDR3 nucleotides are TGCGCCAGCAGCCCAACTAGCGGGGGTCACAATGAGCAGTTCTTC.

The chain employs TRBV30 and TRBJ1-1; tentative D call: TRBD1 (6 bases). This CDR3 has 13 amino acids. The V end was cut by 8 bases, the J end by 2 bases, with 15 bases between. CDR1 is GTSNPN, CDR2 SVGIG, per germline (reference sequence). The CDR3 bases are TGTGCCCGTCAGGAGGGGGAAAACACTGAAGCTTTCTTT. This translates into CARQEGENTEAFF.

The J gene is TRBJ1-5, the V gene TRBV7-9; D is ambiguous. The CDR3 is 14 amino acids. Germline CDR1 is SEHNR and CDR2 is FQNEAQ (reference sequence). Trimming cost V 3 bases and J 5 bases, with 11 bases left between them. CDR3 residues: CASSFDAGDQPQHF. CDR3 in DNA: TGTGCCAGCAGCTTTGACGCCGGTGATCAGCCCCAGCATTTT.

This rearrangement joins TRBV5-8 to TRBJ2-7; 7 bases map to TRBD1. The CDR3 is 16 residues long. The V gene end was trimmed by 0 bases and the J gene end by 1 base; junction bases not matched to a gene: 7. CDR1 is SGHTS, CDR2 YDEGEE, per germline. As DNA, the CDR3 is TGTGCCAGCAGCTTGGAAGACAGGGTTCCTTCCTACGAGCAGTACTTC. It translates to CASSLEDRVPSYEQYF.

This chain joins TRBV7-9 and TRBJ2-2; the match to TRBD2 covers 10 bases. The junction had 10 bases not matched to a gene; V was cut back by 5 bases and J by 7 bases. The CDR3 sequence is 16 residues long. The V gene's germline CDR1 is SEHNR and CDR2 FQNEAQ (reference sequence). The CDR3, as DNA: TGTGCCAGCAGCCCCGGGCTAGCGGGAGTGGACGGGGAGCTGTTTTTT. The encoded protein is CASSPGLAGVDGELFF.

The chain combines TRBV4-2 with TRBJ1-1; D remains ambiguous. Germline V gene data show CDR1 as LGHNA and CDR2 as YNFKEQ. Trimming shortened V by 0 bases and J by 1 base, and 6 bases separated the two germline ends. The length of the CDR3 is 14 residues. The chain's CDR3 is CASSQETANTEAFF. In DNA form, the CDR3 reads TGTGCCAGCAGCCAAGAAACCGCGAACACTGAAGCTTTCTTT.

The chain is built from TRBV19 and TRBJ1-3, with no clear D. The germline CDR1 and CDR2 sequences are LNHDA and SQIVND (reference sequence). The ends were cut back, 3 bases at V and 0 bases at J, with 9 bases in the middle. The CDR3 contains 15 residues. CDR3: CASSIAGNSGNTIYF. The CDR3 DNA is TGTGCCAGTAGTATTGCGGGGAACTCTGGAAACACCATATATTTT.

In DNA, the CDR3 is TGTGCCAGCAGCTCCAGAGGAGGCGAAGCAACTAATGAAAAACTGTTTTTT. Its translation is CASSSRGGEATNEKLFF. The rearrangement uses TRBV21-1 and TRBJ1-4. TRBV21-1 is recorded as a pseudogene. The CDR3 spans 17 residues.

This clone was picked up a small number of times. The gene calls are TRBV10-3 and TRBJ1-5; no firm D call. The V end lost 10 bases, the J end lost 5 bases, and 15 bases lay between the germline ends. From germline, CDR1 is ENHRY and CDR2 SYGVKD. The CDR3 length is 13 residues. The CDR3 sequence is CANNREGDQPQHF. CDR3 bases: TGTGCCAACAATAGGGAGGGTGATCAGCCCCAGCATTTT.

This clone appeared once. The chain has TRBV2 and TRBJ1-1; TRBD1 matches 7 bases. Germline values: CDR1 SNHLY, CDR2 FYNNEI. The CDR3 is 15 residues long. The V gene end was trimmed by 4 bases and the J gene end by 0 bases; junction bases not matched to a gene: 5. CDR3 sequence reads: CASSGQGRLNTEAFF. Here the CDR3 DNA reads TGTGCCAGCAGTGGACAGGGTAGGTTGAACACTGAAGCTTTCTTT. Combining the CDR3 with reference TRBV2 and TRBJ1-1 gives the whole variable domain EPEVTQTPSHQVTQMGQEVILRCVPISNHLYFYWYRQILGQKVEFLVSFYNNEISEKSEIFDDQFSVERPDGSNFTLKIRSTKLEDSAMYFCASSGQGRLNTEAFFGQGTRLTVV.

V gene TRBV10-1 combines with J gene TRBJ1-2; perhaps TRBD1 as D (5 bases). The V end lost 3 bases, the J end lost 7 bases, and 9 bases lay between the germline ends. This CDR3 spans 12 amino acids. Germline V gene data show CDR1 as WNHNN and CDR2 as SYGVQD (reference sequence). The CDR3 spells CASSDLGGGYTF. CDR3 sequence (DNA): TGCGCCAGCAGTGATCTTGGGGGTGGCTACACCTTC.

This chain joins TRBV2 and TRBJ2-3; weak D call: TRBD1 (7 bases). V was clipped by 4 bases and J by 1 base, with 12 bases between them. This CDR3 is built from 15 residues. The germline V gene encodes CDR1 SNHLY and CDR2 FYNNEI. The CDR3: CASSAQGGGTDTQYF. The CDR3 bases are TGTGCCAGCAGTGCCCAGGGGGGCGGCACAGATACGCAGTATTTT.

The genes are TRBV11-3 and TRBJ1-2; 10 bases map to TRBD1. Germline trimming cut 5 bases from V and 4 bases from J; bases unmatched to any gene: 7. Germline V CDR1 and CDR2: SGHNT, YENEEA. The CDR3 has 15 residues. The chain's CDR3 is CASSATTGGGYGYTF. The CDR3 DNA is TGTGCCAGCAGCGCCACGACAGGGGGCGGCTATGGCTACACCTTC.

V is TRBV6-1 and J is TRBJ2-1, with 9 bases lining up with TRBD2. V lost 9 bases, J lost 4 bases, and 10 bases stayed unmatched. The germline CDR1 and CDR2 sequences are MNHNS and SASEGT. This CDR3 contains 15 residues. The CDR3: CASPGASGIYNEQFF. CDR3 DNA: TGTGCCAGTCCTGGGGCTAGCGGGATATACAATGAGCAGTTCTTC.

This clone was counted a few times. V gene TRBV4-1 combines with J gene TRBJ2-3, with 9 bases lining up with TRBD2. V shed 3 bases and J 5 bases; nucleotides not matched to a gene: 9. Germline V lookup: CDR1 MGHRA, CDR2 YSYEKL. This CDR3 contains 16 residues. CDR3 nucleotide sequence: TGCGCCAGCAGCCACCCTCTGCGGGGGGGCTTAGATACGCAGTATTTT. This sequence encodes CASSHPLRGGLDTQYF.

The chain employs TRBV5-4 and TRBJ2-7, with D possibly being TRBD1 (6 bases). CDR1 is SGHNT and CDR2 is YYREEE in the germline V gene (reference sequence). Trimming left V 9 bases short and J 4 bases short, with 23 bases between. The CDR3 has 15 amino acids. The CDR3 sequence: CATSVGARGVYEQYF. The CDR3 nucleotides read TGTGCCACCTCCGTGGGGGCAAGAGGGGTTTACGAGCAGTACTTC.

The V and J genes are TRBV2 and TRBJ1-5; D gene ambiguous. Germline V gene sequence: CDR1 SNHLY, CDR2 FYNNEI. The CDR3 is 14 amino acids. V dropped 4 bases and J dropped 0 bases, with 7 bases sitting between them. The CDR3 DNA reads TGTGCCAGCAGTGTGCAATTTAGCAATCAGCCCCAGCATTTT. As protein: CASSVQFSNQPQHF. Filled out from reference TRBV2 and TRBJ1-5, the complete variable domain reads EPEVTQTPSHQVTQMGQEVILRCVPISNHLYFYWYRQILGQKVEFLVSFYNNEISEKSEIFDDQFSVERPDGSNFTLKIRSTKLEDSAMYFCASSVQFSNQPQHFGDGTRLSIL.

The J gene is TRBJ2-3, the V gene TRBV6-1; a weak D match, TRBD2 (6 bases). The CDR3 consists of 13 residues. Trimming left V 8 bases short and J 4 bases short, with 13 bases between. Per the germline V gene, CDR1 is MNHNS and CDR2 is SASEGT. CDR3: CASLRGGPDTQYF. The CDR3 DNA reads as TGTGCCAGCCTTCGAGGAGGGCCAGATACGCAGTATTTT.